The 25 T cell receptor beta chains presented below share a single source sample, sequenced in a study of cytomegalovirus exposure and HLA in healthy donors. The primer mix had 60 Vbeta and 13 Jbeta primers. TCRdb's table, derived via immunoSEQ multiplex PCR, lists solely in-frame clones and lacks some. The data show about 130,000 clones, around 80% seen once. Sequencing was performed on PBMCs. The source is a young man in good health and CMV-seronegative.

The V and J genes are TRBV29-1 and TRBJ2-5, with 10 nucleotides matching TRBD1. With 4 bases clipped from V and 9 bases from J, the junction kept 14 bases outside the gene matches. CDR3 size: 15 residues. Germline CDR1 and CDR2: SQVTM and ANQGSEA. The CDR3 loop reads CSVAGDRGDFEAQYF. DNA for the CDR3: TGCAGCGTTGCCGGGGACAGGGGCGATTTTGAGGCCCAGTACTTC.

The rearrangement joins TRBV15 to TRBJ1-5; D uncertain. The germline CDR1 and CDR2 sequences are LNHNV and YYDKDF (reference sequence). This CDR3 is built from 13 residues. V shed 0 bases and J shed 6 bases, with 6 bases lying between them. This chain's CDR3 is CATSRDRGQPQHF. The DNA of the CDR3 is TGTGCCACCAGCAGAGATCGGGGTCAGCCCCAGCATTTT.

V usage is TRBV4-1 and J usage is TRBJ1-2; 10 bases map to TRBD1. Trimming took 4 bases from V and 8 from J; bases not matched to a gene: 10. The CDR3 length is 15 residues. Germline CDR1 and CDR2: MGHRA and YSYEKL. The CDR3: CASSLSGTGEYGYTF. The CDR3 coding sequence is TGCGCCAGCAGCCTCTCCGGGACAGGGGAATACGGCTACACCTTC.

This chain connects TRBV5-1 to TRBJ2-5; tentatively, D is TRBD2 (5 bases). Trimming removed 4 bases at V and 4 bases at J, with 20 bases between. Germline CDR1 and CDR2: SGHRS and YFSETQ. This CDR3 has 16 residues. DNA for the CDR3: TGCGCCAGCAGCCCCCTTTCCAACGGGAACGGAGAGACCCAGTACTTC. This sequence encodes CASSPLSNGNGETQYF.

This chain uses TRBV28 with TRBJ2-7; 7 nucleotides agree with TRBD2. Germline V gene lookup returns CDR1 MDHEN and CDR2 SYDVKM. There are 15 residues in the CDR3. With 2 bases clipped from V and 6 bases from J, the junction kept 10 bases outside the gene matches. The CDR3 here is CASSLPGGPSGEQYF. In DNA, the CDR3 is TGTGCCAGCAGTTTACCGGGAGGACCCTCGGGCGAGCAGTACTTC.

The chain carries TRBV28 and TRBJ1-2; possibly TRBD1 for D (5 bases). This CDR3 spans 15 amino acids. The V gene's germline CDR1 is MDHEN and CDR2 SYDVKM. The ends were cut back, 8 bases at V and 5 bases at J, with 21 bases in the middle. This CDR3 is CASLEWGGESYGYTF. Here the CDR3 DNA reads TGTGCCAGCTTAGAATGGGGGGGGGAGTCGTATGGCTACACCTTC.

Notes on this clone: This specimen includes other DNA sequences encoding the same CDR3. The chain links TRBV5-1 to TRBJ2-3, with D perhaps matching TRBD1 (6 bases). The germline gives CDR1 SGHRS, CDR2 YFSETQ. This CDR3 spans 13 amino acids. Trimming removed 2 bases at V and 4 bases at J, with 8 bases between. CDR3 nucleotide sequence: TGCGCCAGCAGCTTAGAGGGGGCAGATACGCAGTATTTT. As protein: CASSLEGADTQYF.

The V call is TRBV2, the J call TRBJ2-1; 8 bases map to TRBD1. The trim removed 6 bases at V and 7 bases at J, leaving 11 bases unmatched. Germline-derived CDR1 and CDR2 are SNHLY and FYNNEI. CDR3 length equals 15 residues. The CDR3 protein is CASRKDRGSPNEQFF. CDR3 DNA: TGTGCCAGCAGAAAAGACAGGGGATCCCCAAATGAGCAGTTCTTC.

This clone was observed a few times. The J gene is TRBJ1-6, the V gene TRBV5-6, with 8 nucleotides matching TRBD1. This CDR3 spans 16 amino acids. J was trimmed by 7 bases and V by 4 bases; bases with no gene match: 10. The germline gives CDR1 SGHDT, CDR2 YYEEEE. The chain's CDR3 is CASSDGQGFKNSPLHF. DNA of the CDR3: TGTGCCAGCAGCGATGGACAGGGATTCAAAAATTCACCCCTCCACTTT.

This clone appeared a few times. The rearrangement links TRBV4-1 to TRBJ2-5; D is uncertain. V dropped 1 base and J dropped 7 bases, with 7 bases sitting between them. Germline CDR1 reads MGHRA; CDR2 reads YSYEKL. CDR3 length: 12 residues. The CDR3 loop reads CASSQGRGTQYF. The CDR3 DNA is TGCGCCAGCAGCCAAGGTCGCGGGACCCAGTACTTC.

The chain employs TRBV7-6 and TRBJ2-5; D gene unclear. Germline V gene sequence: CDR1 SGHVS, CDR2 FNYEAQ. V gave up 2 bases and J gave up 0 bases, with 7 bases separating them. The CDR3 runs 14 residues. The CDR3, as DNA: TGTGCCAGCAGCTTAACAAGTTACCAAGAGACCCAGTACTTC. Protein: CASSLTSYQETQYF.

The chain recombines TRBV18 with TRBJ1-1; 8 nucleotides match TRBD1. Unmatched junction bases numbered 7, after V lost 4 bases and J lost 3 bases. There are 15 residues in the CDR3. CDR1 KGHSH and CDR2 LQKENI come from the germline V gene. The CDR3 nucleotides read TGTGCCAGCTCACTACTCCAGGGGGCCTACACTGAAGCTTTCTTT. This sequence encodes CASSLLQGAYTEAFF. Filled out from reference TRBV18 and TRBJ1-1, the complete variable domain reads NAGVMQNPRHLVRRRGQEARLRCSPMKGHSHVYWYRQLPEEGLKFMVYLQKENIIDESGMPKERFSAEFPKEGPSILRIQQVVRGDSAAYFCASSLLQGAYTEAFFGQGTRLTVV.

The chain combines TRBV29-1 with TRBJ1-3; TRBD1 matches 11 bases. Germline-derived CDR1 and CDR2 are SQVTM and ANQGSEA. Trimming cost V 0 bases and J 8 bases; bases outside gene matches: 9. The length of the CDR3 is 16 residues. The CDR3 nucleotides read TGCAGCGTTGAAGATTACGCCGGGACAGGGGGAGACACCATATATTTT. Translation gives CSVEDYAGTGGDTIYF.

This sequence joins TRBV5-1 and TRBJ1-1; D might be TRBD1 (5 bases). CDR1 SGHRS and CDR2 YFSETQ come from the germline V gene. This CDR3 is 15 amino acids long. Trimming stripped 3 bases from V and 0 bases from J, with 12 bases between. Here the CDR3 reads CASSSDRHLNTEAFF. In nucleotides, the CDR3 is TGCGCCAGCAGCTCCGACAGACACTTGAACACTGAAGCTTTCTTT.

The chain uses TRBV10-2 and TRBJ1-2; D is ambiguous. Per germline, CDR1 WSHSY and CDR2 SAAADI. V shed 2 bases and J shed 2 bases, with 12 bases lying between them. This CDR3 has 15 amino acids. Here the CDR3 DNA reads TGCGCCAGCAGTGAGAAGCTGCAGGAAAACTATGGCTACACCTTC. Protein sequence: CASSEKLQENYGYTF.

CDR3: CASTSPLTSGVNQETQYF. CDR3 sequence (DNA): TGTGCCAGCACCTCACCCCTGACTAGCGGGGTGAACCAAGAGACCCAGTACTTC. The chain is built from TRBV7-8 and TRBJ2-5; 11 bases agree with TRBD2. Germline CDR1 and CDR2: SGHVS and FQNEAQ. The CDR3 consists of 18 residues. V shed 7 bases and J 0 bases; nucleotides not matched to a gene: 13.

V gene TRBV9 combines with J gene TRBJ2-5; D may be TRBD2 (6 bases). Between the trimmed V and J ends, which lost 0 bases and 4 bases, there was a span of 10 bases. Germline-derived CDR1 and CDR2 are SGDLS and YYNGEE. This CDR3 is built from 14 residues. This CDR3 reads CASSVGRSGETQYF. CDR3 DNA: TGTGCCAGCAGCGTAGGACGTAGCGGAGAGACCCAGTACTTC.

The chain recombines TRBV14 with TRBJ1-1, with D perhaps matching TRBD1 (6 bases). Germline V gene lookup returns CDR1 SGHDN and CDR2 FVKESK. The V end was cut by 4 bases, the J end by 0 bases, with 15 bases between. CDR3 length equals 16 residues. The CDR3 DNA sequence: TGTGCCAGCAGCCCGATAACAGGGCACATGAACACTGAAGCTTTCTTT. Protein product: CASSPITGHMNTEAFF.

The V gene is TRBV2, the J gene TRBJ2-5; D ambiguous. The tail of the sequence fits TRBJ2-7 better, so the J call may be wrong. This CDR3 has 15 amino acids. Germline values: CDR1 SNHLY, CDR2 FYNNEI. The CDR3 sequence is CASSEIAVAAYEQYF. DNA for the CDR3: TGTGCCAGCAGTGAAATTGCAGTAGCTGCCTACGAGCAGTACTTC.

This chain uses TRBV7-8 with TRBJ2-2; D unresolved. The CDR3 loop spans 12 amino acids. Trimming took 5 bases from V and 6 from J, leaving 7 bases between them. Per germline, CDR1 SGHVS and CDR2 FQNEAQ. CDR3 in DNA: TGTGCCAGCAGCGCCAACTCCGGGGAGCTGTTTTTT. Its protein is CASSANSGELFF. Drawing the rest from reference TRBV7-8 and TRBJ2-2, the complete variable domain is GAGVSQSPRYKVAKRGQDVALRCDPISGHVSLFWYQQALGQGPEFLTYFQNEAQLDKSGLPSDRFFAERPEGSVSTLKIQRTQQEDSAVYLCASSANSGELFFGEGSRLTVL.

The V and J genes are TRBV7-2 and TRBJ2-3, with TRBD2 matching over 7 bases. The CDR3 totals 15 residues. CDR1 and CDR2 (germline): SGHTA, FQGNSA. J lost 2 bases, V lost 2 bases, and 4 bases had no gene match. Here the CDR3 DNA reads TGTGCCAGCAGCTTAAATGCGGGAGCCACAGATACGCAGTATTTT. It encodes CASSLNAGATDTQYF.

V gene TRBV7-2 combines with J gene TRBJ2-6; TRBD1 might be the D (6 bases). Germline-derived CDR1 and CDR2 are SGHTA and FQGNSA. The CDR3 sequence is 19 residues long. The V end lost 0 bases, the J end lost 5 bases, and 20 bases lay between the germline ends. In DNA form, the CDR3 reads TGTGCCAGCAGCTTAGCCCGAGGGGGAAGACTGTCCTGGGCCAACGTCCTGACTTTC. Protein: CASSLARGGRLSWANVLTF.

This rearrangement joins TRBV2 to TRBJ1-3; D might be TRBD1 (6 bases). The CDR3 spans 14 residues. With 3 bases removed from V and 7 bases from J, the gap between germline ends came to 13 bases. Germline V gene lookup returns CDR1 SNHLY and CDR2 FYNNEI. DNA for the CDR3: TGTGCCAGCAGTGACCCAGGGGAGTCGAACACCATATATTTT. It is translated as CASSDPGESNTIYF.

The chain employs TRBV5-1 and TRBJ1-3, with 7 bases lining up with TRBD1. The CDR3 is made up of 15 amino acids. Trimming took 2 bases from V and 7 from J; bases not matched to a gene: 9. Germline assignment: CDR1 SGHRS and CDR2 YFSETQ. The CDR3 sequence: CASSLTDRDWNTIYF. CDR3 nucleotides: TGCGCCAGCAGCTTAACTGACAGGGATTGGAACACCATATATTTT. Looking up the rest from reference TRBV5-1 and TRBJ1-3 gives the full variable domain: KAGVTQTPRYLIKTRGQQVTLSCSPISGHRSVSWYQQTPGQGLQFLFEYFSETQRNKGNFPGRFSGRQFSNSRSEMNVSTLELGDSALYLCASSLTDRDWNTIYFGEGSWLTVV.

The chain has TRBV4-2 and TRBJ1-4; weak D call: TRBD1 (6 bases). Trimming took off 0 bases at V and 8 bases at J, with 13 bases between the two ends. Germline V gene lookup returns CDR1 LGHNA and CDR2 YNFKEQ. The CDR3 loop spans 15 amino acids. The CDR3 loop reads CASSQDRQGNEKLFF. The CDR3 DNA reads TGTGCCAGCAGCCAAGATCGGCAGGGGAACGAAAAACTGTTTTTT.